This T cell receptor (beta chain) was sequenced during a study of OX40 agonist ivuxolimab in advanced cancers. Measured with immunoSEQ multiplex PCR; TCRdb has only the in-frame clones, and not every one. Among tens of thousands of clones listed, approximately 90% were seen once. The germline V gene has CDR1 SGHAT and CDR2 FQNNGV. There are 15 residues in the CDR3. V lost 3 bases and J lost 0, with 8 bases in between. Source: CD4+ or CD8+ T cells sorted from blood, taken in a trial of the OX40 agonist ivuxolimab. The chain combines TRBV11-2 with TRBJ1-4; D remains ambiguous. The sequence was collected from an adult with an advanced solid tumor such as melanoma, head and neck, liver or kidney cancer. The chain's CDR3 is CASSFGGTTNEKLFF. CDR3 in DNA: TGTGCCAGCAGCTTTGGAGGGACAACTAATGAAAAACTGTTTTTT.